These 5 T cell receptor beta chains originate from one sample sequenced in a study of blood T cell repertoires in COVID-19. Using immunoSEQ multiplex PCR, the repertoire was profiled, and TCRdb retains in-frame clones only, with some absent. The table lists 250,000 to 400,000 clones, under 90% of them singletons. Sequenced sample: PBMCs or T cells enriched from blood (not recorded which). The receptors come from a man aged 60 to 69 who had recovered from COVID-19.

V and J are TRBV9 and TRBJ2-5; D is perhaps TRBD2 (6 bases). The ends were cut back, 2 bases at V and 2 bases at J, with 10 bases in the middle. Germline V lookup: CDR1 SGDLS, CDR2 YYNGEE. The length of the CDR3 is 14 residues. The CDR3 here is CASSVAGTQETQYF. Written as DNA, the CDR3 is TGTGCCAGCAGCGTCGCAGGGACTCAAGAGACCCAGTACTTC.

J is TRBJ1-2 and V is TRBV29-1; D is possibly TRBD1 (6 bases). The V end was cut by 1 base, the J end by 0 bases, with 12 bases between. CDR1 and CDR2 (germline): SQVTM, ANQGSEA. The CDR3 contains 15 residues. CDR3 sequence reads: CSVEAWTDPNYGYTF. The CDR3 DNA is TGCAGCGTTGAAGCTTGGACAGACCCTAACTATGGCTACACCTTC.

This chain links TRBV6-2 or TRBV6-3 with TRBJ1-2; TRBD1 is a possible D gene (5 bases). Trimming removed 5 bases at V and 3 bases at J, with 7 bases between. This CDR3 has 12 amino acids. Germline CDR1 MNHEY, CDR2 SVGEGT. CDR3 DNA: TGTGCCAGCAGTCAGACAGACTATGGCTACACCTTC. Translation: CASSQTDYGYTF.

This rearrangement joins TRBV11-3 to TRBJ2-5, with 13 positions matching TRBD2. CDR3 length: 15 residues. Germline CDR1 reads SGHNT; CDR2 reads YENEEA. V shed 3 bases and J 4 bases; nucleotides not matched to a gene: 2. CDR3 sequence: CASSLGLAGRETQYF. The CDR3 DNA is TGTGCCAGCAGCTTGGGACTAGCGGGACGAGAGACCCAGTACTTC.

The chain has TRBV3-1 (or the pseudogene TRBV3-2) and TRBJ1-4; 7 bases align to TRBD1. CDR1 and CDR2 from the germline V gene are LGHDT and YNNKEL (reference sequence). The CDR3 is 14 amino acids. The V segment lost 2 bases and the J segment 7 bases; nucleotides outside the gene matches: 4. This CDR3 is CASSQQGGGEKLFF. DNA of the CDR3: TGTGCCAGCAGCCAACAGGGGGGTGGTGAAAAACTGTTTTTT.